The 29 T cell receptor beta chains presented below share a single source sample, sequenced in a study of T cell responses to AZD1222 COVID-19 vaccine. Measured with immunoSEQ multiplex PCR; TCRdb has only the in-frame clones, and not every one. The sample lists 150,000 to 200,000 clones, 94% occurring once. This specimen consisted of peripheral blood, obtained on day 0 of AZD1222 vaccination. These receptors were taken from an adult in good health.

CDR3 sequence reads: CASSYQGSNQPQHF. The CDR3, as DNA: TGTGCCAGCAGTTACCAGGGGAGCAATCAGCCCCAGCATTTT. This rearrangement joins TRBV27 to TRBJ1-5; a weak D match, TRBD1 (6 bases). The CDR3 runs to 14 residues. V shed 4 bases and J shed 1 base, with 8 bases lying between them. Germline V CDR1 and CDR2: MNHEY, SMNVEV (reference sequence).

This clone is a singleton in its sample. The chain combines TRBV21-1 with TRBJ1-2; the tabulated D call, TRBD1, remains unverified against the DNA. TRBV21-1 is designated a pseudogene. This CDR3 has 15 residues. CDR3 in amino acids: CASSKRTGGFSGYTF. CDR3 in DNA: TGTGCCAGCAGCAAGAGGACAGGGGGTTTTTCCGGCTACACCTTC.

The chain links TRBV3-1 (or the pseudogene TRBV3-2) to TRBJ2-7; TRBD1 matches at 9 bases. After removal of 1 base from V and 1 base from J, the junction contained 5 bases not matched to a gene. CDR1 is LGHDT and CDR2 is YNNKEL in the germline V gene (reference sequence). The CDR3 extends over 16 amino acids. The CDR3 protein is CASSQAGGTGSYEQYF. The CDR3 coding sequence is TGTGCCAGCAGCCAAGCGGGCGGGACAGGGTCCTACGAGCAGTACTTC.

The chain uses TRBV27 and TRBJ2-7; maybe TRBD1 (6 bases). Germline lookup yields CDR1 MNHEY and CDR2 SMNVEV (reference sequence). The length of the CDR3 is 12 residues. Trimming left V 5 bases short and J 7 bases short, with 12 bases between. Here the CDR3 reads CASSTTGWEQYF. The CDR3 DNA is TGTGCCAGCAGTACCACAGGGTGGGAGCAGTACTTC.

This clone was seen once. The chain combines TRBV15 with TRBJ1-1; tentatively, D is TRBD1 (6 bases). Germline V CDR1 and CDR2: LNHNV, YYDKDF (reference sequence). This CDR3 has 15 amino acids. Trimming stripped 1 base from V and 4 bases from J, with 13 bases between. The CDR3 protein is CATSRGGTQGTEAFF. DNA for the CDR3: TGTGCCACCAGCAGAGGAGGGACACAAGGCACTGAAGCTTTCTTT.

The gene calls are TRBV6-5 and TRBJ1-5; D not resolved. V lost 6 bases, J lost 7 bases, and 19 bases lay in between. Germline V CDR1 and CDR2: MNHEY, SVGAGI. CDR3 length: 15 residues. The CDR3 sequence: CASRQAGSTSQPQHF. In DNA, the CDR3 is TGTGCCAGCAGACAAGCAGGTTCAACGAGCCAGCCCCAGCATTTT.

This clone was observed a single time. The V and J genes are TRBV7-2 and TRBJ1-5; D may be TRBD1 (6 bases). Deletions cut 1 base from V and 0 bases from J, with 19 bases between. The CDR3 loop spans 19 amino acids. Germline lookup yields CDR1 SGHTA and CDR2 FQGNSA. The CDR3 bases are TGTGCCAGCAGCTTAGAGCTTGGCCAGGGGACATTTAGCAATCAGCCCCAGCATTTT. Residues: CASSLELGQGTFSNQPQHF.

CDR3 nucleotide sequence: TGTGCCAGCAGCCAAGAGTGGCAGAGCTATGGCTACACCTTC. It translates to CASSQEWQSYGYTF. The chain is built from TRBV3-1 (or the pseudogene TRBV3-2) and TRBJ1-2; no clear D gene. The CDR3 totals 14 residues. CDR1 is LGHDT and CDR2 is YNNKEL in the germline V gene (reference sequence). Trimming shortened V by 0 bases and J by 4 bases, and 9 bases separated the two germline ends.

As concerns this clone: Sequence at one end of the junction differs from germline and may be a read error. The DNA of the CDR3 is TGTGCCAGCAGCTTGGGACTAGCGGGTTCCTTCAATGAGCAGTTCTTC. Translating gives CASSLGLAGSFNEQFF. V and J are TRBV5-5 and TRBJ2-1, with 10 bases identical to TRBD2. CDR3 length: 16 residues. Per germline, CDR1 SGHKS and CDR2 YYEKEE (reference sequence).

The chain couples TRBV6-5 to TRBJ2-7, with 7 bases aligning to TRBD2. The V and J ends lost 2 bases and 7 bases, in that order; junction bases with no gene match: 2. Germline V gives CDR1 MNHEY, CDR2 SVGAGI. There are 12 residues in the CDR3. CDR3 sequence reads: CASSYNSGEQYF. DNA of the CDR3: TGTGCCAGCAGTTACAATAGCGGGGAGCAGTACTTC.

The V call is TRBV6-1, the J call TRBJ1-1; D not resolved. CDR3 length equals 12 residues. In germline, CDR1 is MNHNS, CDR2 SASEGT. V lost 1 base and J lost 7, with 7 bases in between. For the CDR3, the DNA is TGTGCCAGCAGTGAAGTACGTGTTGAAGCTTTCTTT. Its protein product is CASSEVRVEAFF.

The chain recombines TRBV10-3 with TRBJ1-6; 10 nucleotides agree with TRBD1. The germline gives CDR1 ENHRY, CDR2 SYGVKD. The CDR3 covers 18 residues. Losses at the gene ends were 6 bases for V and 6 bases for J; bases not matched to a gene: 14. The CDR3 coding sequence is TGTGCCATCAGCCAAGCCTTCGGGACAGGGGTTATTAATTCACCCCTCCACTTT. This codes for CAISQAFGTGVINSPLHF.

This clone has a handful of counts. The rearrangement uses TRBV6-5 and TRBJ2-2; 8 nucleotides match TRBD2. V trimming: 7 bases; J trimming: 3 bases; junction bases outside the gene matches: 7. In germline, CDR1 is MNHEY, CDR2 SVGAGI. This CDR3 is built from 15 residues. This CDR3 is CASIGVAGHTGELFF. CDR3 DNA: TGTGCCAGCATAGGCGTAGCGGGACACACCGGGGAGCTGTTTTTT.

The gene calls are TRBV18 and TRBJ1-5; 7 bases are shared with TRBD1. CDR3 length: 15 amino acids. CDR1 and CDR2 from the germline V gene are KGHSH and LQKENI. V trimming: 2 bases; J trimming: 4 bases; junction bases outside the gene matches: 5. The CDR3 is CASSPTQGQNQPQHF. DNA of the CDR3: TGTGCCAGCTCACCAACACAGGGGCAGAATCAGCCCCAGCATTTT.

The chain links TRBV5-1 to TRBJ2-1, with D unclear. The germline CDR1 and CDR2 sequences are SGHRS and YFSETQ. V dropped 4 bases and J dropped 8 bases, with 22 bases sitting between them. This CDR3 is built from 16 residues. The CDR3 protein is CASSVDLATLHHEQFF. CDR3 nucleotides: TGCGCCAGCAGCGTCGATCTGGCCACTCTACACCATGAGCAGTTCTTC.

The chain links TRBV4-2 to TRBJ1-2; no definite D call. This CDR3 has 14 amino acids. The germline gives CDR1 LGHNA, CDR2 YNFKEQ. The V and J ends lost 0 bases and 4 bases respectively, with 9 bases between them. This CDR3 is CASSQESVRYGYTF. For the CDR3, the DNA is TGTGCCAGCAGCCAAGAATCGGTACGCTATGGCTACACCTTC.

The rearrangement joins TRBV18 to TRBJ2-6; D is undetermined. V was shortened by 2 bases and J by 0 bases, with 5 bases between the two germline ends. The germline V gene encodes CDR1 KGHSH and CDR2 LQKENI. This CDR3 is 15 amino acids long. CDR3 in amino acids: CASSPASSGANVLTF. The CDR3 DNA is TGTGCCAGCTCACCAGCTAGCTCTGGGGCCAACGTCCTGACTTTC.

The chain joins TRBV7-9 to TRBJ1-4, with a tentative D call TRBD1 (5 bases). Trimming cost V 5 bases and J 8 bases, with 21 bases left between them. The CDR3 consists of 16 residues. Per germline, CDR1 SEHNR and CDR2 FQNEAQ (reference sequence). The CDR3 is CASSLRTGTILEKLFF. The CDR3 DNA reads TGTGCCAGCAGCCTAAGAACCGGGACCATCTTGGAAAAACTGTTTTTT. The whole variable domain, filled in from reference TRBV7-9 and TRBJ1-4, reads DTGVSQNPRHKITKRGQNVTFRCDPISEHNRLYWYRQTLGQGPEFLTYFQNEAQLEKSRLLSDRFSAERPKGSFSTLEIQRTEQGDSAMYLCASSLRTGTILEKLFFGSGTQLSVL.

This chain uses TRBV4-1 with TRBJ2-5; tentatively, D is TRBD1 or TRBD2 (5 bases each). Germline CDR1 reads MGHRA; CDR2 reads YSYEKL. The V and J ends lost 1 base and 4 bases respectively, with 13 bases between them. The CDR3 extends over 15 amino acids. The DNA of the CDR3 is TGCGCCAGCAGCCAAGCCGAGGGGCCCGGAGAGACCCAGTACTTC. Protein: CASSQAEGPGETQYF.

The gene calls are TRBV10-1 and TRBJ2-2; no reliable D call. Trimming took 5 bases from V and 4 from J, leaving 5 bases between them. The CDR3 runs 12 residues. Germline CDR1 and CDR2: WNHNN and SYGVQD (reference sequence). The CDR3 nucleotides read TGCGCCAGCAGTTATACCACCGGGGAGCTGTTTTTT. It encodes CASSYTTGELFF.

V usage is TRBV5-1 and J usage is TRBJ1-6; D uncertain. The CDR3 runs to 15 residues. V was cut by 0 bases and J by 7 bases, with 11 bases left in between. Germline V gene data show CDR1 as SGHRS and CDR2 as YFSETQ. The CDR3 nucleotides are TGCGCCAGCAGCTTGGATCGCAGTTCCAATTCACCCCTCCACTTT. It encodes CASSLDRSSNSPLHF.

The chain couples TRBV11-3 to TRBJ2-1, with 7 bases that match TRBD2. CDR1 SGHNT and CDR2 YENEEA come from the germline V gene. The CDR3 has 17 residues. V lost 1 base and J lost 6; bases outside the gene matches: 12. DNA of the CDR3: TGTGCCAGCAGCTTAGGGGCGGCGGGAGTATGGGGCAATGAGCAGTTCTTC. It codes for CASSLGAAGVWGNEQFF.

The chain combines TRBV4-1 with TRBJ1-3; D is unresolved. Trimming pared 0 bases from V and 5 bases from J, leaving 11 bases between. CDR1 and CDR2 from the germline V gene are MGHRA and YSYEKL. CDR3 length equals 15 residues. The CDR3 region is CASSQDWTNRNTIYF. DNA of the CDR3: TGCGCCAGCAGCCAAGATTGGACGAATAGAAACACCATATATTTT.

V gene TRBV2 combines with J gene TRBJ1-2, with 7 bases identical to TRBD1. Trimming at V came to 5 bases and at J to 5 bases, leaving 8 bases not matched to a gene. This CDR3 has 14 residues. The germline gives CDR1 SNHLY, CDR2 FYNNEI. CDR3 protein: CASSREGARYGYTF. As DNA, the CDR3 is TGTGCCAGCAGTAGGGAGGGGGCCAGGTATGGCTACACCTTC.

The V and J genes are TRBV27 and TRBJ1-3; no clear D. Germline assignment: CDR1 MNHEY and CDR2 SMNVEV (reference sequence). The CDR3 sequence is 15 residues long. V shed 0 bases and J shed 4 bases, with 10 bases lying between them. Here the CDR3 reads CASSLSSGAGNTIYF. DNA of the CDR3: TGTGCCAGCAGTTTATCGTCAGGAGCCGGAAACACCATATATTTT.

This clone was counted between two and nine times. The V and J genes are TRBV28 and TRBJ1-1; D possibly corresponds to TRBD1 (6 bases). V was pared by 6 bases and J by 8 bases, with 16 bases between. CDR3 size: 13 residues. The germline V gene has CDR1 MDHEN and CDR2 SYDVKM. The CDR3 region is CASRPTGGPEAFF. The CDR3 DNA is TGTGCCAGCAGACCGACGGGGGGCCCAGAAGCTTTCTTT.

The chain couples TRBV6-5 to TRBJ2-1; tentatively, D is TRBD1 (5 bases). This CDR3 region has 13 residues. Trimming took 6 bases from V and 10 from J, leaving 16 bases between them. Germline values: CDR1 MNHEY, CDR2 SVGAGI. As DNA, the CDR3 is TGTGCCAGCAGATCAGAACATAGGGGAGAGCAGTTCTTC. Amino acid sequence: CASRSEHRGEQFF.

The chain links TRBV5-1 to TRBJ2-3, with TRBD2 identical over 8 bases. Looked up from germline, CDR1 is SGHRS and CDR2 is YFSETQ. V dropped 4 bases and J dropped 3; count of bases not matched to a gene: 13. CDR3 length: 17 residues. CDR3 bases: TGCGCCAGCAGCCCGCTGATCGAGCGGGAGAAGACAGATACGCAGTATTTT. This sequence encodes CASSPLIEREKTDTQYF.

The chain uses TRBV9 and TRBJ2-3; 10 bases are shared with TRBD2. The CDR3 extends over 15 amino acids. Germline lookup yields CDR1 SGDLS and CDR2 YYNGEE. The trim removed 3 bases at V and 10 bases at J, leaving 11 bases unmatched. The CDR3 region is CASSAGASGSSAQYF. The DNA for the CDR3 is TGTGCCAGCAGCGCAGGGGCTAGCGGGAGTAGCGCGCAGTATTTT.